There are many counts of the clone carrying this TCR beta chain. Its antigen remains unidentified. This sample is drawn from a study of T cells after yellow fever vaccination. Study details: For low cell numbers, libraries were made with SMART-Seq v4 Ultra Low Input. Study outcomes and limitations: A large majority of primary-vaccination clones showed up again after the booster (96% CD4, around 90% CD8).

UMIs and a universal primer site were added when TCR cDNA was made by 5'RACE template switching. TCRdb recomputed calls from the 5' RACE reads with MiXCR, one row per CDR3 protein. The sample holds 310,000 or so distinct CDR3 sequences, about 3.5% seen once. Germline CDR1 and CDR2: SSHAT and FNYEAQ (reference sequence). The CDR3 runs to 15 residues. V gave up 5 bases and J gave up 0 bases; unmatched junction bases: 5. The chain links TRBV7-7 to TRBJ2-3; 7 positions agree with TRBD1. The sequence was collected from a man younger than 35 who received the YFV17D yellow fever vaccine. The sample was PBMCs, taken on the day of the yellow fever booster vaccination. The CDR3 sequence: CASSPTGFSTDTQYF. CDR3 DNA: TGTGCCAGCAGCCCGACAGGGTTCAGCACAGATACGCAGTATTTT.